The 9 T cell receptor beta chains reported below all come from one sample, sequenced in a study of post-analysis software for immune sequencing data. Findings and caveats of the study: Compared with controls, patients had more of 4 to 6 TRBV segments, including TRBV5-6, TRBV5-1 and TRBV20-1.

Unique molecular identifiers tagged the TCR beta cDNA libraries. One entry per CDR3 protein results from TCRdb running MiXCR on the PCR reads. Of roughly 800,000 distinct CDR3 sequences listed, about 53% are singletons. Their cognate antigens are unknown. Material for sequencing was blood. Source of these receptors: a girl between 5 and 17 years old with multiple sclerosis.

V usage is TRBV6-2 or TRBV6-3 and J usage is TRBJ2-1, with 8 positions matching TRBD1. The J segment lost 8 bases and the V segment lost 4 bases, leaving 16 bases of the junction unmatched. This CDR3 has 17 residues. CDR1 and CDR2 (germline): MNHEY, SVGEGT. The CDR3: CASSSLGRTGNTHEQFF. Written as DNA, the CDR3 is TGTGCCAGCAGTTCACTAGGAAGGACAGGGAACACGCATGAGCAGTTCTTC.

This clonotype has a handful of counts. This chain connects TRBV29-1 to TRBJ1-2, with D perhaps TRBD1 (6 bases). Looked up from germline, CDR1 is SQVTM and CDR2 is ANQGSEA. Trimming took off 7 bases at V and 4 bases at J, with 19 bases between the two ends. The CDR3 is 14 amino acids. CDR3 amino acids: CSAGIQGVGYGYTF. In nucleotides, the CDR3 is TGCAGCGCCGGGATACAGGGTGTTGGCTATGGCTACACCTTC.

The chain couples TRBV20-1 to TRBJ2-5, with unresolved D. The CDR3 sequence is 13 residues long. Germline loops: CDR1 DFQATT, CDR2 SNEGSKA (reference sequence). Deletions cut 1 base from V and 4 bases from J, with 10 bases between. The chain's CDR3 is CSARGGVLETQYF. DNA for the CDR3: TGCAGTGCTAGAGGTGGGGTTTTAGAGACCCAGTACTTC.

This clonotype occurred a few times. One end of the junction varies from germline; a read error may be responsible. V gene TRBV6-4 combines with J gene TRBJ2-1; 10 bases agree with TRBD2. CDR1 MRHNA and CDR2 SNTAGT come from the germline V gene. The CDR3 sequence is 15 residues long. CDR3 protein: CASSQAGGSYNGQFF. As DNA, the CDR3 is TGTGCCAGCAGCCAAGCGGGAGGGTCCTACAATGGGCAGTTCTTC.

This chain connects TRBV6-2 or TRBV6-3 to TRBJ2-1; 9 bases fit TRBD2. This CDR3 region has 17 residues. CDR1 is MNHEY and CDR2 is SVGEGT in the germline V gene. The ends lost 5 bases at V and 7 bases at J; junction bases unmatched: 15. CDR3 nucleotide sequence: TGTGCCAGCAGTCCCGGGACTAGCCACGCTGTCAGTAATGAGCAGTTCTTC. It translates to CASSPGTSHAVSNEQFF.

The chain has TRBV5-1 and TRBJ1-1, with D unclear. The length of the CDR3 is 13 residues. Germline CDR1 and CDR2: SGHRS and YFSETQ. Trimming stripped 4 bases from V and 6 bases from J, with 13 bases between. CDR3 residues: CASSTVQPSEAFF. In DNA form, the CDR3 reads TGCGCCAGCAGCACGGTCCAGCCATCTGAAGCTTTCTTT.

V is TRBV9 and J is TRBJ1-4, with TRBD1 identical over 8 bases. Germline V gene sequence: CDR1 SGDLS, CDR2 YYNGEE. The CDR3 runs 15 residues. With 0 bases clipped from V and 3 bases from J, the junction kept 1 base outside the gene matches. The CDR3 here is CASSVGDRPNEKLFF. The CDR3 nucleotides are TGTGCCAGCAGCGTAGGGGACAGGCCTAATGAAAAACTGTTTTTT.

This clonotype was counted between two and nine times. An end of the junction differs from the germline gene, which may be a read error. The chain employs TRBV15 and TRBJ2-3, with 12 positions matching TRBD2. The CDR3 contains 15 residues. Germline V gene sequence: CDR1 LNHNV, CDR2 YYDKDF (reference sequence). The CDR3 protein is CATSSGTSGPDMQYF. In nucleotides, the CDR3 is TGTGCCACCAGCAGCGGGACTAGCGGGCCAGATATGCAGTATTTT.

The CDR3 region is CASSLGSRGSVWPPLHF. As DNA, the CDR3 is TGCGCCAGCAGCTTGGGTTCCAGGGGGTCGGTATGGCCACCCCTCCACTTT. This chain links TRBV5-1 with TRBJ1-6, with TRBD1 identical over 7 bases. The trim removed 0 bases at V and 11 bases at J, leaving 14 bases unmatched. The germline CDR1 and CDR2 sequences are SGHRS and YFSETQ. The CDR3 loop spans 17 amino acids.